Only a few counts were recorded for the clone carrying this T cell receptor beta chain. The antigen remains undetermined. Germline V CDR1 and CDR2: MNHEY, SVGAGI. This CDR3 comprises 14 residues. V gave up 5 bases and J gave up 0 bases; unmatched junction bases: 3. It was with 60 Vbeta and 13 Jbeta primers that the PCR ran. This table comes from immunoSEQ multiplex PCR, and its TCRdb copy is limited to in-frame clones, with some not included. The sample carries about 120,000 clones, 81% recorded once. The data stem from a study of cytomegalovirus exposure and HLA in healthy donors. Whole-study findings and limits: Productive rates of about 90% or about 30% were seen for most TCR beta V segments in an earlier analysis. Indistinguishable V segments such as TRBV6-2 and TRBV6-3 were excluded. Looking again later, the authors saw that most CMV-associated TCR beta chains seemed HLA-restricted.

This sequence joins TRBV6-5 and TRBJ1-1; 7 bases match TRBD1. Source material: PBMCs. This receptor was obtained from a woman between 40 and 50 years old in good health and CMV-seronegative. The DNA of the CDR3 is TGTGCCAGCAGTCCGGGACAGCTGAACACTGAAGCTTTCTTT. Its protein product is CASSPGQLNTEAFF.